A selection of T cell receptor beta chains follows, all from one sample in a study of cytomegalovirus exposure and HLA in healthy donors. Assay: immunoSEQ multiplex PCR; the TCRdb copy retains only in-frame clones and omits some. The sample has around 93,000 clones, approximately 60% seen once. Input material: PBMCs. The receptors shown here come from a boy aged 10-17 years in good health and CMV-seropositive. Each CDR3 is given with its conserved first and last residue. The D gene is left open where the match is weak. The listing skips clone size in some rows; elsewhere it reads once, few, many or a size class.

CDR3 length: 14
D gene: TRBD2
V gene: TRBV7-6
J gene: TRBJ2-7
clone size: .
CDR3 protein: CASSPRPGGYEQYF
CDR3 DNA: TGTGCCAGCAGCCCCCGTCCGGGAGGATACGAGCAGTACTTC

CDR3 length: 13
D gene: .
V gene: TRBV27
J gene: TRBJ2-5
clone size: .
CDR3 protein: CASSLSTEETQYF
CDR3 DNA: TGTGCCAGCAGTTTATCCACAGAAGAGACCCAGTACTTC

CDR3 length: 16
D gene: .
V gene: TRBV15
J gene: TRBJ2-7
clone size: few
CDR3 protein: CATSRDLGSRSYEQYF
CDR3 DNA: TGTGCCACCAGCAGAGATCTGGGCAGCCGCTCCTACGAGCAGTACTTC

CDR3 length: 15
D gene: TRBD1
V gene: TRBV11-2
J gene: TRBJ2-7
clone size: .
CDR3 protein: CASSYGQGATYEQYF
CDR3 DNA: TGTGCCAGCAGCTATGGACAGGGAGCAACCTACGAGCAGTACTTC

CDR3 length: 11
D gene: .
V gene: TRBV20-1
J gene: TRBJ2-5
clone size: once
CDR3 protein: CSARDKKTQYF
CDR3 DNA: TGCAGTGCTAGAGATAAAAAGACCCAGTACTTC

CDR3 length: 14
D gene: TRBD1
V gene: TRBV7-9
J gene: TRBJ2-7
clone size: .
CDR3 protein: CASSSEGTGGEQYF
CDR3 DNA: TGTGCCAGCAGCTCCGAGGGGACAGGGGGCGAGCAGTACTTC

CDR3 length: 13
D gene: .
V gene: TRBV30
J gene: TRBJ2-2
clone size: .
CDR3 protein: CAWSVLSTGELFF
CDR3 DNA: TGTGCCTGGAGTGTACTCTCAACCGGGGAGCTGTTTTTT

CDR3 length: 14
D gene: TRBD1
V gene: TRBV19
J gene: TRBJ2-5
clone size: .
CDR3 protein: CASSPTGGTETQYF
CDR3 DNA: TGTGCCAGTAGCCCTACAGGGGGGACAGAGACCCAGTACTTC

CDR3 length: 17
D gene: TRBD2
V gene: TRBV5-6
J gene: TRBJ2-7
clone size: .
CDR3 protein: CASGPTWASGTNYEQYF
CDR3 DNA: TGTGCCAGCGGACCAACTTGGGCTAGCGGTACTAACTACGAGCAGTACTTC

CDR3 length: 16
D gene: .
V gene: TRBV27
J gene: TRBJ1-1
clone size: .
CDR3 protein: CASSLSPTQVATEAFF
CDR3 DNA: TGTGCCAGCAGTTTATCCCCCACGCAGGTCGCCACTGAAGCTTTCTTT

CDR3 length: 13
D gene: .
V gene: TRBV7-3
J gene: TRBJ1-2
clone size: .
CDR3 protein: CASSLTPGYGYTF
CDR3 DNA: TGTGCCAGCAGCTTAACGCCCGGGTATGGCTACACCTTC

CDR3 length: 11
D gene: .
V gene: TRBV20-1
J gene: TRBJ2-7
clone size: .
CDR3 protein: CSAVDLYEQYF
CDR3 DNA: TGCAGTGCTGTCGACTTGTACGAGCAGTACTTC

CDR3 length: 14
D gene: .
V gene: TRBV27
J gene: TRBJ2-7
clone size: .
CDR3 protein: CASSTQQGSNEQYF
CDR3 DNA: TGTGCCAGCAGTACACAACAGGGTTCGAACGAGCAGTACTTC

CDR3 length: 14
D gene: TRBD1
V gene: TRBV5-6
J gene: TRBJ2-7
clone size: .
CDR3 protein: CASSFGTGTYEQYF
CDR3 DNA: TGTGCCAGCAGCTTTGGGACAGGGACCTACGAGCAGTACTTC

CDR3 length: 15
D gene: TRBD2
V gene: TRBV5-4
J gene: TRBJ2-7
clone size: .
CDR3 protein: CASSPGLADYYEQYF
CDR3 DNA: TGTGCCAGCAGCCCAGGACTAGCGGATTACTACGAGCAGTACTTC

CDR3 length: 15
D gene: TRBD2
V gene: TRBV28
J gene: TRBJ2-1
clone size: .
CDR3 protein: CASRRSGGDHNEQFF
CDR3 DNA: TGTGCCAGCAGGAGAAGCGGGGGAGACCACAATGAGCAGTTCTTC

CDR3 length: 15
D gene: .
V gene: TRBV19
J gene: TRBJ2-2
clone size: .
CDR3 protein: CASSITGDGGGELFF
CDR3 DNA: TGTGCCAGTAGTATTACAGGGGACGGGGGCGGGGAGCTGTTTTTT

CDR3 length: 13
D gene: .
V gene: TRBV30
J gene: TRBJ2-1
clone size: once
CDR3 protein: CAWSVLRAGEQFF
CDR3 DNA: TGTGCCTGGAGTGTACTGAGGGCGGGTGAGCAGTTCTTC

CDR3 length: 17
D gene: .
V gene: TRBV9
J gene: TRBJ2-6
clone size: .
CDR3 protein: CASSVGGLSGGANVLTF
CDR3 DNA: TGTGCCAGCAGCGTAGGCGGGCTGTCTGGTGGGGCCAACGTCCTGACTTTC

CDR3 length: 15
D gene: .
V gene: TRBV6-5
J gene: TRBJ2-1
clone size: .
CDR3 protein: CASIPRRGSYNEQFF
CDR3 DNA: TGTGCCAGCATCCCACGGCGGGGCTCCTACAATGAGCAGTTCTTC